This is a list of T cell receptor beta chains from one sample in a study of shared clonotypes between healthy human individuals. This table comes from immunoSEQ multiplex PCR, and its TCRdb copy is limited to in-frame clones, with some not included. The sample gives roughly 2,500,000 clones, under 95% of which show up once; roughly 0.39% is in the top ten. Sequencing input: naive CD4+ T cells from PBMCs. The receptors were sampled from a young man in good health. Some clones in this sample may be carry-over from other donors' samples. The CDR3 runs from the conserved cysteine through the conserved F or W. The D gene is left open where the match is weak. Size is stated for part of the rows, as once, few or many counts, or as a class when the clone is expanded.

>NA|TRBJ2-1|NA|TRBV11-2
TGTGCCAGCAGCTTACCTCTTAGATACAATGAGCAGTTCTTC
CASSLPLRYNEQFF
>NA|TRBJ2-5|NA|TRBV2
TGTGCCAGCAGTGAAGGGGGGGCGCGCCCAGAGACCCAGTACTTC
CASSEGGARPETQYF
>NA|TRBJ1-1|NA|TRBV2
TGTGCCAGCCGAAGAGACAGTCCCGCTGAAGCTTTCTTT
CASRRDSPAEAFF
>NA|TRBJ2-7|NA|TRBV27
TGTGCCAGCAGTTTACGGCTGGAGGGCGAGCAGTACTTC
CASSLRLEGEQYF
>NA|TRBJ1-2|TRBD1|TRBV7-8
TGTGCCAGCACCTTGGACAGGGGGCTGAGCGGGTATGGCTACACCTTC
CASTLDRGLSGYGYTF
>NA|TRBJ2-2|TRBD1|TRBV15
TGTGCCACCAGCGCAAGGGGGCCCGGGGAGCTGTTTTTT
CATSARGPGELFF
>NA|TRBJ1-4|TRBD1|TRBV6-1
TGTGCCAGCAGCCCGGGACAGGGCGGAGAAAAACTGTTTTTT
CASSPGQGGEKLFF
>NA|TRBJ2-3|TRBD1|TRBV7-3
TGTGCCAGCAGCACCGACAGGGGGAAGACAGATACGCAGTATTTT
CASSTDRGKTDTQYF
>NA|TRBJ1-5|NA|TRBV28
TGTGCCAGCAGTTTATCCCAGGTTCAGCCCCAGCATTTT
CASSLSQVQPQHF
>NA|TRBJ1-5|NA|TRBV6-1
TGTGCCAGCATCCGGGACAGCAATCAGCCCCAGCATTTT
CASIRDSNQPQHF
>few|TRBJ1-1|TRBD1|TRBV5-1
TGCGCCAGCAGCCCGGGACAGCCGAACACTGAAGCTTTCTTT
CASSPGQPNTEAFF
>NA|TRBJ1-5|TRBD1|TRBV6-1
TGTGCCAGCAGTCCTCGGACAGGGGGGGGTCAGCCCCAGCATTTT
CASSPRTGGGQPQHF
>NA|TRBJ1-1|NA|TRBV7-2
TGTGCCAGCAGCTTAGGGTGGGCAGGACACACTGAAGCTTTCTTT
CASSLGWAGHTEAFF
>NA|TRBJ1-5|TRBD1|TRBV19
TGTGCCAGTAGCCTCCTTGGGACAGGGGGCTATAATCAGCCCCAGCATTTT
CASSLLGTGGYNQPQHF
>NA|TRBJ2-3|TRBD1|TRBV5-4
TGTGCCAGCAGCGACCGGACAGGGGGAATTGTGGATACGCAGTATTTT
CASSDRTGGIVDTQYF
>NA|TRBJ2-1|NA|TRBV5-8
TGTGCCAGCAGCTTGAACGTGGCCTCCAGAACGTACAATGAGCAGTTCTTC
CASSLNVASRTYNEQFF
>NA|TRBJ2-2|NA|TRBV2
TGTGCCAGCAGTACAGAGAACACCGGGGAGCTGTTTTTT
CASSTENTGELFF
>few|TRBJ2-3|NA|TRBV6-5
TGTGCCAGCAGTTCCACAGATACGCAGTATTTT
CASSSTDTQYF
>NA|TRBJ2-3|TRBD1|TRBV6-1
TGTGCCAGCAGTGAATTGGTGACAGGGACAGATACGCAGTATTTT
CASSELVTGTDTQYF
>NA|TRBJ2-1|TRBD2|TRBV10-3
TGTGCCATCAGTGAGTCGGAAGGGGAGGGCATCCAGTTCTTC
CAISESEGEGIQFF
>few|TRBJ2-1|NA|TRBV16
TGTGCCAGCAGCCGAAAAGTACTAGACAATGAGCAGTTCTTC
CASSRKVLDNEQFF
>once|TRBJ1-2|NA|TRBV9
TGTGCCAGCAGCGTGGGTTCCGCCAGGGACTATGGCTACACCTTC
CASSVGSARDYGYTF
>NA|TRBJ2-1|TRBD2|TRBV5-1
TGCGCCAGCAGCCGTCCCGGGACTAGCGGGGCAACCTACAATGAGCAGTTCTTC
CASSRPGTSGATYNEQFF
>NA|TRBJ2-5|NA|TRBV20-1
TGCAGTGCTCGAGAAACCCCGACCCAGTACTTC
CSARETPTQYF